This TCR beta chain was retrieved from a study of control samples from healthy donors and cancer patients. Here immunoSEQ multiplex PCR was the method, and the copy in TCRdb shows in-frame clones only, minus some. The sample lists 170,000 or so clones, roughly nine tenths seen once, with 1.4% in the top ten. The CDR3 extends over 12 amino acids. V was shortened by 3 bases and J by 4 bases, with 6 bases between the two germline ends. Germline CDR1 is MDHEN and CDR2 is SYDVKM. The chain carries TRBV28 and TRBJ1-1; no reliable D call. The source material was blood. The clonotype originates from a man between 25 and 39 years old in good health. The CDR3 sequence is CASSLTRTEAFF. The CDR3 DNA reads TGTGCCAGCAGTTTGACCCGCACTGAAGCTTTCTTT.